The 31 T cell receptor beta chains below come from one sample, sequenced in a study of immune reconstitution after stem cell transplant in scleroderma. MiXCR, run by TCRdb on the RT-PCR reads, gives a single entry per CDR3 protein. The table has 3,800 or so distinct CDR3 sequences, roughly 6.4% seen once. This material was acquired before or after autologous hematopoietic stem cell transplantation (not recorded which). Source of these receptors: a female donor with systemic sclerosis.

In its sample, this clonotype is medium-sized. The chain is built from TRBV5-1 and TRBJ1-6; no firm D call. Trimming shortened V by 0 bases and J by 7 bases, and 8 bases separated the two germline ends. The CDR3 is 14 amino acids. Germline-derived CDR1 and CDR2 are SGHRS and YFSETQ. The DNA for the CDR3 is TGCGCCAGCAGCTTGGCCGGTGTGAATTCACCCCTCCACTTT. It codes for CASSLAGVNSPLHF. The full variable domain, in which reference TRBV5-1 and TRBJ1-6 provide the parts outside the CDR3, is KAGVTQTPRYLIKTRGQQVTLSCSPISGHRSVSWYQQTPGQGLQFLFEYFSETQRNKGNFPGRFSGRQFSNSRSEMNVSTLELGDSALYLCASSLAGVNSPLHFGNGTRLTVT.

This clonotype was counted a few times. The chain employs TRBV5-1 and TRBJ1-2; D is undetermined. The CDR3 has 16 residues. V lost 0 bases and J lost 7, with 19 bases in between. Germline V gene sequence: CDR1 SGHRS, CDR2 YFSETQ. The CDR3 nucleotides are TGCGCCAGCAGCTTGGCCCCTTCCGATCTGATGCTTGGCTACACCTTC. The encoded protein is CASSLAPSDLMLGYTF.

By share, this clonotype counts as medium-sized. The chain links TRBV5-1 to TRBJ1-6; 9 bases match TRBD1. The CDR3 is 16 residues long. J gave up 9 bases and V 4 bases, and 11 bases lay outside the gene matches. Germline V gene sequence: CDR1 SGHRS, CDR2 YFSETQ. The CDR3 region is CASSPGTGQSTSPLHF. The CDR3 DNA is TGCGCCAGCAGCCCGGGGACAGGGCAGAGTACTTCACCCCTCCACTTT.

This clonotype has just a few counts. CDR3 loop: CSVQRGLGGGSSYNEQFF. The CDR3 DNA follows: TGCAGCGTTCAGCGGGGGCTAGGGGGGGGAAGCTCCTACAATGAGCAGTTCTTC. The rearrangement joins TRBV29-1 to TRBJ2-1; 8 bases fit TRBD2. The trim removed 5 bases at V and 0 bases at J, leaving 15 bases unmatched. CDR3 length equals 18 residues. The germline CDR1 and CDR2 sequences are SQVTM and ANQGSEA.

This clonotype counts as medium-sized (0.01 to 0.1%). The chain joins TRBV29-1 to TRBJ2-3, with D possibly matching TRBD1 (6 bases). The CDR3 consists of 13 residues. Germline V lookup: CDR1 SQVTM, CDR2 ANQGSEA. Between the trimmed V and J ends, which lost 6 bases and 0 bases, there was a span of 10 bases. The CDR3 region has the DNA TGCAGCGTAGGACAGAGCAGCACAGATACGCAGTATTTT. This codes for CSVGQSSTDTQYF.

This clonotype qualifies as medium-sized. J is TRBJ2-7 and V is TRBV27; 9 nucleotides agree with TRBD2. The CDR3 length is 19 residues. Trimming at V came to 6 bases and at J to 2 bases, leaving 20 bases not matched to a gene. From germline, CDR1 is MNHEY and CDR2 SMNVEV (reference sequence). This CDR3 reads CASSPPFGLASSHPYEQYF. The CDR3 DNA is TGTGCCAGCAGCCCTCCGTTCGGACTAGCGTCCTCTCACCCCTACGAGCAGTACTTC.

This clonotype appeared a few times. With a much larger clone just one base away, this may be a read error. The V and J genes are TRBV6-5 and TRBJ2-5; D gene uncertain. This CDR3 is built from 12 residues. Deletions cut 2 bases from V and 9 bases from J, with 10 bases between. Germline V gene data show CDR1 as MNHEY and CDR2 as SVGAGI. The CDR3 protein is CASSYGDSAQYF. In nucleotides, the CDR3 is TGTGCCAGCAGTTACGGAGACTCGGCCCAGTACTTC.

This clonotype is labeled as medium-sized. The rearrangement uses TRBV20-1 and TRBJ1-5; D uncertain. The CDR3 runs 15 residues. Germline V lookup: CDR1 DFQATT, CDR2 SNEGSKA (reference sequence). The V gene lost 1 base and the J gene lost 4 bases, with 14 bases spanning the gap. As DNA, the CDR3 is TGCAGTGCTAGAGCCCCCCGGACGGAAAATCAGCCCCAGCATTTT. It yields the protein CSARAPRTENQPQHF.

The table lists this clonotype with a few counts. The J gene is TRBJ2-7, the V gene TRBV12-3 or TRBV12-4; D ambiguous. This CDR3 spans 14 amino acids. Trimming pared 1 base from V and 3 bases from J, leaving 10 bases between. The CDR3 loop reads CASSLDVRIYEQYF. In DNA form, the CDR3 reads TGTGCCAGCAGTTTAGATGTTAGGATCTACGAGCAGTACTTC.

Within the sample, this clonotype is medium-sized (0.01 to 0.1%). V is TRBV20-1 and J is TRBJ2-1, with TRBD2 matching over 11 bases. CDR1 DFQATT and CDR2 SNEGSKA come from the germline V gene (reference sequence). The ends lost 3 bases at V and 0 bases at J; junction bases unmatched: 7. This CDR3 spans 17 amino acids. CDR3 coding DNA: TGCAGTGCTAGGCTAGCGGGGGGACTAAGCTCCTACAATGAGCAGTTCTTC. It yields the protein CSARLAGGLSSYNEQFF.

This clonotype is medium-sized. The chain links TRBV20-1 to TRBJ2-7; D may be TRBD1 (6 bases). V lost 5 bases, J lost 1 base, and 15 bases lay in between. The CDR3 spans 14 residues. Germline V CDR1 and CDR2: DFQATT, SNEGSKA (reference sequence). CDR3 bases: TGCAGTGCTTCCGGGACAACCGAGTCCTACGAGCAGTACTTC. Translation gives CSASGTTESYEQYF.

Relative to its sample, this clonotype is medium-sized. This chain connects TRBV20-1 to TRBJ2-5; the D gene is possibly TRBD1 (6 bases). The CDR3 loop spans 14 amino acids. The germline gives CDR1 DFQATT, CDR2 SNEGSKA (reference sequence). Trimming removed 4 bases from V and 5 bases from J, with 17 bases in between. The CDR3: CSAIDTAGVETQYF. The CDR3 DNA is TGCAGTGCTATCGACACGGCAGGGGTCGAGACCCAGTACTTC.

Sample share makes this clonotype medium-sized (0.01 to 0.1%). The chain joins TRBV6-5 to TRBJ2-5; 7 nucleotides align to TRBD2. The germline V gene encodes CDR1 MNHEY and CDR2 SVGAGI. This CDR3 has 16 residues. The J segment lost 2 bases and the V segment lost 0 bases, leaving 6 bases of the junction unmatched. The DNA for the CDR3 is TGTGCCAGCAGTTACTCAGGACGAGCGGGGCAAGAGACCCAGTACTTC. This codes for CASSYSGRAGQETQYF.

Worth noting for this clonotype: A much bigger clone sits one base away, suggesting this may be a read error. The chain has TRBV3-1 and TRBJ1-2; unclear D gene. The germline V gene has CDR1 LGHDT and CDR2 YNNKEL (reference sequence). V was trimmed by 4 bases and J by 0 bases, leaving 12 bases between them. The CDR3 is 15 residues long. CDR3 region: CASSPMGLANYGYTF. CDR3 in DNA: TGTGCCAGCAGCCCCATGGGTCTAGCTAACTATGGCTACACCTTC.

Comment on this clonotype: Being one base from a much bigger clone, this may be a read error. CDR3 loop: CASQGEGEAQYF. In DNA, the CDR3 is TGTGCCAGCCAGGGTGAGGGAGAGGCCCAGTACTTC. The chain has TRBV2 and TRBJ2-5; tentatively, D is TRBD1 or TRBD2 (5 bases each). The CDR3 length is 12 residues. CDR1 SNHLY and CDR2 FYNNEI come from the germline V gene. Filled out from reference TRBV2 and TRBJ2-5, the complete variable domain reads EPEVTQTPSHQVTQMGQEVILRCVPISNHLYFYWYRQILGQKVEFLVSFYNNEISEKSEIFDDQFSVERPDGSNFTLKIRSTKLEDSAMYFCASQGEGEAQYFGPGTRLLVL.

In its sample, this clonotype is medium-sized. The V call is TRBV7-6, the J call TRBJ1-3, with D possibly TRBD1 on 5 matching bases. V lost 1 base and J lost 4, with 11 bases in between. CDR3 size: 15 residues. Per the germline V gene, CDR1 is SGHVS and CDR2 is FNYEAQ. DNA of the CDR3: TGTGCCAGCAGCTTAGGGCAGGGCTGGGGAAACACCATATATTTT. The encoded protein is CASSLGQGWGNTIYF.

By proportion, this clonotype is medium-sized. V and J are TRBV5-1 and TRBJ1-1, with 10 bases aligning to TRBD1. Germline loops: CDR1 SGHRS, CDR2 YFSETQ. This CDR3 comprises 15 residues. With 1 base clipped from V and 3 bases from J, the junction kept 3 bases outside the gene matches. Here the CDR3 reads CASSLRTGGDTEAFF. CDR3 DNA sequence: TGCGCCAGCAGCTTGAGGACAGGGGGGGACACTGAAGCTTTCTTT.

By its share, this clonotype is medium-sized. The V and J genes are TRBV5-1 and TRBJ2-3, with 8 bases identical to TRBD1. Trimming cost V 3 bases and J 0 bases; bases outside gene matches: 3. The CDR3 sequence is 15 residues long. Germline V gene data show CDR1 as SGHRS and CDR2 as YFSETQ. DNA of the CDR3: TGCGCCAGCAGCTCGAGGACAGGGAGCACAGATACGCAGTATTTT. This translates into CASSSRTGSTDTQYF.

By sample share, this clonotype is medium-sized (0.01 to 0.1%). V is TRBV5-1 and J is TRBJ2-3, with 7 bases lining up with TRBD2. V dropped 3 bases and J dropped 0; count of bases not matched to a gene: 4. Germline-derived CDR1 and CDR2 are SGHRS and YFSETQ. CDR3 length: 15 residues. The CDR3 protein is CASSSGSGSTDTQYF. Here the CDR3 DNA reads TGCGCCAGCAGCTCTGGTAGCGGGAGCACAGATACGCAGTATTTT.

This clonotype is medium-sized. This sequence joins TRBV5-1 and TRBJ1-1; the D gene is possibly TRBD1 (6 bases). Per the germline V gene, CDR1 is SGHRS and CDR2 is YFSETQ. This CDR3 comprises 13 residues. Trimming shortened V by 6 bases and J by 4 bases, and 13 bases separated the two germline ends. The CDR3 DNA follows: TGCGCCAGCAACAAAGGGGGGGGCACTGAAGCTTTCTTT. As protein: CASNKGGGTEAFF.

Judged by abundance, this clonotype is medium-sized (0.01 to 0.1%). This chain connects TRBV3-1 to TRBJ2-5; D possibly corresponds to TRBD2 (5 bases). Trimming took off 1 base at V and 5 bases at J, with 14 bases between the two ends. The CDR3 is 15 amino acids. Germline loops: CDR1 LGHDT, CDR2 YNNKEL (reference sequence). The chain's CDR3 is CASSQGLRGWETQYF. The CDR3 bases are TGTGCCAGCAGCCAAGGGCTACGGGGTTGGGAGACCCAGTACTTC.

This clonotype ranks as medium-sized (0.01 to 0.1%). The genes are TRBV20-1 and TRBJ2-5; D is undetermined. Trimming took off 1 base at V and 1 base at J, with 4 bases between the two ends. Germline assignment: CDR1 DFQATT and CDR2 SNEGSKA (reference sequence). This CDR3 region has 12 residues. This CDR3 is CSARAPQETQYF. As DNA, the CDR3 is TGCAGTGCTAGAGCTCCCCAAGAGACCCAGTACTTC.

The chain links TRBV7-2 to TRBJ2-7; the match to TRBD1 covers 9 bases. This CDR3 contains 15 residues. The V and J ends lost 3 bases and 9 bases, in that order; junction bases with no gene match: 12. Per the germline V gene, CDR1 is SGHTA and CDR2 is FQGNSA. This CDR3 is CASSLGGQGARGQYF. CDR3 DNA sequence: TGTGCCAGCAGCTTGGGGGGACAGGGCGCTCGGGGGCAGTACTTC.

This clonotype is labeled medium-sized. V usage is TRBV12-3 or TRBV12-4 and J usage is TRBJ1-2, with D unresolved. V was trimmed by 8 bases and J by 2 bases, leaving 12 bases between them. The CDR3 contains 13 residues. CDR3 coding DNA: TGTGCCAGCTTTGAGGGAAGAAACTATGGCTACACCTTC. This codes for CASFEGRNYGYTF.

This clonotype is medium-sized in the sample. The rearrangement links TRBV7-8 to TRBJ2-4; TRBD2 might be the D (6 bases). The V end lost 5 bases, the J end lost 0 bases, and 17 bases lay between the germline ends. This CDR3 region has 17 residues. Germline lookup yields CDR1 SGHVS and CDR2 FQNEAQ. The CDR3 loop reads CASSRPGGALAKNIQYF. Here the CDR3 DNA reads TGTGCCAGCAGCCGCCCCGGGGGAGCCCTAGCCAAAAACATTCAGTACTTC.

This clonotype is categorized as medium-sized (0.01 to 0.1%). This chain connects TRBV20-1 to TRBJ2-3, with 7 bases fitting TRBD1. The CDR3 length is 19 residues. The germline V gene encodes CDR1 DFQATT and CDR2 SNEGSKA (reference sequence). The ends lost 6 bases at V and 2 bases at J; junction bases unmatched: 23. CDR3 loop: CSAQDRQERAFSDTDTQYF. CDR3 DNA sequence: TGCAGTGCGCAGGACAGGCAGGAACGGGCCTTTTCAGACACAGATACGCAGTATTTT.

By sample share, this clonotype is medium-sized. This chain's CDR3 is CASSGYSYGYTF. In nucleotides, the CDR3 is TGCGCCAGCAGCGGGTACAGCTATGGCTACACCTTC. The chain is built from TRBV5-1 and TRBJ1-2; D uncertain. Germline loops: CDR1 SGHRS, CDR2 YFSETQ. The CDR3 runs to 12 residues. The germline V and J ends were trimmed by 4 bases and 4 bases, with 8 bases remaining between them.

This clonotype has only a few counts. This chain links TRBV3-1 with TRBJ2-7; tentatively, D is TRBD2 (6 bases). Germline V gene lookup returns CDR1 LGHDT and CDR2 YNNKEL (reference sequence). The CDR3 runs 14 residues. V lost 4 bases and J 1 base, leaving 11 bases between the germline ends. CDR3 in amino acids: CASSRGDGSYEQYF. The CDR3 nucleotides read TGTGCCAGCAGCCGGGGGGACGGGTCCTACGAGCAGTACTTC.

In this sample, this clonotype is medium-sized. J is TRBJ2-2 and V is TRBV7-8, with D uncertain. Trimming left V 4 bases short and J 5 bases short, with 8 bases between. The CDR3 covers 13 residues. From germline, CDR1 is SGHVS and CDR2 FQNEAQ. CDR3 nucleotides: TGTGCCAGCAGCTCAGGAGTTACCGGGGAGCTGTTTTTT. Translation gives CASSSGVTGELFF.

The rearrangement links TRBV18 to TRBJ2-3; perhaps TRBD1 as D (6 bases). Germline CDR1 and CDR2: KGHSH and LQKENI. V was trimmed by 3 bases and J by 1 base, leaving 11 bases between them. This CDR3 is built from 15 residues. The CDR3 reads CASSPQGPRTDTQYF. DNA for the CDR3: TGTGCCAGCTCACCTCAGGGGCCACGCACAGATACGCAGTATTTT.

For this clonotype: One base away lies a much larger clone, so this may be a sequencing read error. The V gene is TRBV3-1, the J gene TRBJ1-5, with D possibly matching TRBD1 (5 bases). The V gene lost 3 bases and the J gene lost 4 bases, with 13 bases spanning the gap. This CDR3 comprises 15 residues. From germline, CDR1 is LGHDT and CDR2 YNNKEL (reference sequence). The DNA for the CDR3 is TGTGCCAGCAGCCACGGTCAACAGGCTAATCAGCCCCAGCATTTT. Its protein is CASSHGQQANQPQHF.